The clone carrying this T cell receptor beta chain was counted between two and nine times. Its antigen is not identified. This sample stems from a study of blood T cells in healthy people across ages. Germline CDR1 is MNHNY and CDR2 is SVGAGI (reference sequence). The CDR3 covers 15 residues. Trimming removed 4 bases from V and 2 bases from J; junction bases left unmatched: 4. Study results and caveats: With naive T cell percentage, TCR beta diversity showed a strong correlation.

Primed by a sample-barcoded 5' primer and a J-beta primer mix, a second PCR proceeded for about 7 to 12 cycles. A single record per CDR3 protein comes from TCRdb applying MiXCR to the 5' RACE reads. The table has roughly 700,000 distinct CDR3 sequences, around 25% seen once. These data were likewise used in another study, on T cells of mothers and their children. That publication notes: Per mother, over 9.5 million TCR beta CDR3 reads were obtained; per child, around 2.9 million. Whether pairs are related or unrelated, thymic selection shapes their TCR recombination output in much the same way.

The sample was blood. The genes are TRBV6-6 and TRBJ1-4; TRBD1 matches at 7 bases. The sequence was collected from a boy younger than 18 in good health. For the CDR3, the DNA is TGTGCCAGCAGTTTTAGCAGGGGGACTAATGAAAAACTGTTTTTT. Translating gives CASSFSRGTNEKLFF.